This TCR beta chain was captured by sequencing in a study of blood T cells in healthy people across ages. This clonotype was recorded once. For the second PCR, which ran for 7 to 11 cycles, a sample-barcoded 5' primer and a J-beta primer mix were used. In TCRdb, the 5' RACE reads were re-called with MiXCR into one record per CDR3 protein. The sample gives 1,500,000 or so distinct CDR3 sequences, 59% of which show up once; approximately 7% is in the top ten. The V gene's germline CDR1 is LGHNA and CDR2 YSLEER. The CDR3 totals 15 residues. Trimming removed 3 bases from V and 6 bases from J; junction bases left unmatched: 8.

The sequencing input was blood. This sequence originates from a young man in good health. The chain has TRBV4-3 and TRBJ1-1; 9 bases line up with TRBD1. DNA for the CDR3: TGCGCCAGCAGCCAGGGGACAGGGAGTCACTCTGAAGCTTTCTTT. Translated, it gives CASSQGTGSHSEAFF.